These 20 T cell receptor beta chains share one sample of origin, sequenced in a study of blood T cell repertoires in COVID-19. The assay was immunoSEQ multiplex PCR, and TCRdb's table has in-frame clones only and misses some. The table includes tens of thousands of clones, approximately 90% detected once. Sequences were obtained from peripheral blood. The source of these receptors is a human donor with active COVID-19. The donor label of this sample is uncertain.

The chain joins TRBV7-2 to TRBJ2-1; tentatively, D is TRBD1 (6 bases). The CDR3 is 15 amino acids. V gave up 1 base and J gave up 5 bases, with 12 bases separating them. The germline V gene encodes CDR1 SGHTA and CDR2 FQGNSA. CDR3 residues: CASSLGAGAHNEQFF. The CDR3 DNA reads TGTGCCAGCAGCTTAGGGGCAGGGGCGCACAATGAGCAGTTCTTC.

The rearrangement links TRBV3-1 (or the pseudogene TRBV3-2) to TRBJ2-2; 7 bases match TRBD1. Germline-derived CDR1 and CDR2 are LGHDT and YNNKEL (reference sequence). Unmatched junction bases numbered 6, after V lost 0 bases and J lost 8 bases. The CDR3 has 15 residues. This CDR3 reads CASSQEWDRRGELFF. The CDR3 DNA sequence: TGTGCCAGCAGCCAAGAATGGGACAGAAGGGGGGAGCTGTTTTTT.

This sequence joins TRBV27 and TRBJ1-1; no firm D call. This CDR3 contains 18 residues. Germline V lookup: CDR1 MNHEY, CDR2 SMNVEV (reference sequence). Between the trimmed V and J ends, which lost 0 bases and 3 bases, there was a span of 20 bases. CDR3 in DNA: TGTGCCAGCAGTTTATCTCCCATTACCTTCAGGTTATACACTGAAGCTTTCTTT. It yields the protein CASSLSPITFRLYTEAFF.

The genes are TRBV6-5 and TRBJ2-1; unclear D gene. In germline, CDR1 is MNHEY, CDR2 SVGAGI. With 7 bases removed from V and 1 base from J, the gap between germline ends came to 11 bases. CDR3 length equals 14 residues. The CDR3 DNA reads as TGTGCCAGCATCGGAGTAGTTTCCTACAATGAGCAGTTCTTC. Protein: CASIGVVSYNEQFF.

The gene calls are TRBV25-1 and TRBJ2-7; unclear D gene. This CDR3 is 13 amino acids long. V shed 5 bases and J shed 3 bases, with 11 bases lying between them. Germline V gene sequence: CDR1 MGHDK, CDR2 SYGVNS. The CDR3: CASSSAGVYEQYF. The CDR3 DNA sequence: TGTGCCAGCAGTTCCGCCGGAGTCTACGAGCAGTACTTC.

Here the CDR3 DNA reads TGTGCCAGCAGTCTGGACAGATCCGGCTACACCTTC. Its translation is CASSLDRSGYTF. The chain joins TRBV27 to TRBJ1-2; D may be TRBD1 (6 bases). The length of the CDR3 is 12 residues. V was cut by 5 bases and J by 8 bases, with 12 bases left in between. Per the germline V gene, CDR1 is MNHEY and CDR2 is SMNVEV (reference sequence).

The rearrangement joins TRBV30 to TRBJ2-7, with D tentatively TRBD2 (6 bases). The CDR3 runs 14 residues. Germline lookup yields CDR1 GTSNPN and CDR2 SVGIG (reference sequence). V gave up 1 base and J gave up 5 bases, with 15 bases separating them. The CDR3 loop reads CAWSGWGETDEQYF. Written as DNA, the CDR3 is TGTGCCTGGAGTGGGTGGGGGGAGACGGACGAGCAGTACTTC.

This rearrangement joins TRBV6-5 to TRBJ1-6, with 8 bases aligning to TRBD1. J lost 10 bases, V lost 7 bases, and 9 bases had no gene match. Germline CDR1 is MNHEY and CDR2 is SVGAGI. The CDR3 is made up of 14 amino acids. The CDR3 DNA reads as TGTGCCAGCACCTTGGACAGGGACAACTCACCCCTCCACTTT. This encodes CASTLDRDNSPLHF.

The chain recombines TRBV20-1 with TRBJ2-1; D unresolved. Germline V gene lookup returns CDR1 DFQATT and CDR2 SNEGSKA (reference sequence). The CDR3 runs to 10 residues. Trimming took 5 bases from V and 8 from J, leaving 7 bases between them. In nucleotides, the CDR3 is TGCAGTGCTCTAAGAGATGAGCAGTTCTTC. This gives the protein CSALRDEQFF.

V and J are TRBV6-5 and TRBJ1-4; TRBD1 aligns across 7 bases. Germline trimming cut 3 bases from V and 4 bases from J; bases unmatched to any gene: 2. This CDR3 region has 14 residues. Germline assignment: CDR1 MNHEY and CDR2 SVGAGI. This chain's CDR3 is CASSYRQGNEKLFF. The CDR3 nucleotides read TGTGCCAGCAGTTATCGACAGGGTAATGAAAAACTGTTTTTT.

CDR3 region: CASSYLDRPLNTEAFF. The DNA for the CDR3 is TGTGCCAGCAGCTACCTTGACAGGCCCCTGAACACTGAAGCTTTCTTT. The chain is built from TRBV7-3 and TRBJ1-1, with D possibly matching TRBD1 (6 bases). V lost 4 bases to trimming and J lost 0 bases, with 15 bases between them. CDR1 is SGHTA and CDR2 is FQGTGA in the germline V gene. The CDR3 runs to 16 residues. The full variable domain, its missing parts supplied by reference TRBV7-3 and TRBJ1-1, is GAGVSQTPSNKVTEKGKYVELRCDPISGHTALYWYRQSLGQGPEFLIYFQGTGAADDSGLPNDRFFAVRPEGSVSTLKIQRTERGDSAVYLCASSYLDRPLNTEAFFGQGTRLTVV.

J is TRBJ2-3 and V is TRBV4-3; 9 positions match TRBD2. CDR3 length: 16 residues. CDR1 is LGHNA and CDR2 is YSLEER in the germline V gene. The J segment lost 8 bases and the V segment lost 4 bases, leaving 13 bases of the junction unmatched. In DNA form, the CDR3 reads TGCGCCAGCAGCCCTTCGAGGGTAGCGGGAGAACCTACGCAGTATTTT. Its translation: CASSPSRVAGEPTQYF.

This clone is a singleton in its sample. The rearrangement links TRBV30 to TRBJ2-7; TRBD2 agrees at 14 bases. The CDR3 consists of 14 residues. Trimming at V came to 1 base and at J to 4 bases, leaving 0 bases not matched to a gene. Germline-derived CDR1 and CDR2 are GTSNPN and SVGIG (reference sequence). The CDR3 sequence is CAWSGTSGRYEQYF. The CDR3, as DNA: TGTGCCTGGAGTGGGACTAGCGGGAGGTACGAGCAGTACTTC.

This chain joins TRBV5-1 and TRBJ2-1; 10 positions match TRBD1. This CDR3 has 16 residues. Germline V CDR1 and CDR2: SGHRS, YFSETQ. Trimming took 5 bases from V and 9 from J; bases not matched to a gene: 14. CDR3 sequence: CASRPIGGQGVSEQFF. The CDR3 coding sequence is TGCGCCAGCAGGCCAATAGGCGGACAGGGGGTAAGTGAGCAGTTCTTC.

The V gene is TRBV30, the J gene TRBJ2-2; D is unresolved. V was trimmed by 0 bases and J by 0 bases, leaving 5 bases between them. This CDR3 contains 14 residues. CDR1 GTSNPN and CDR2 SVGIG come from the germline V gene (reference sequence). CDR3: CAWSVRSNTGELFF. In nucleotides, the CDR3 is TGTGCCTGGAGTGTACGGTCGAACACCGGGGAGCTGTTTTTT.

The rearrangement joins TRBV10-3 to TRBJ1-1, with a weak D call TRBD1 (6 bases). Germline CDR1 ENHRY, CDR2 SYGVKD. The CDR3 is 12 residues long. V was clipped by 6 bases and J by 4 bases, with 9 bases between them. CDR3 coding DNA: TGTGCCATCAGGGACAGCGGCACTGAAGCTTTCTTT. Amino acid sequence: CAIRDSGTEAFF.

The chain combines TRBV14 with TRBJ2-2; 7 bases match TRBD1. Germline CDR1 reads SGHDN; CDR2 reads FVKESK. This CDR3 region has 14 residues. V trimming: 7 bases; J trimming: 1 base; junction bases outside the gene matches: 3. The CDR3 protein is CASNRGLNTGELFF. The CDR3, as DNA: TGTGCCAGCAACAGGGGTTTGAACACCGGGGAGCTGTTTTTT.

This chain links TRBV7-9 with TRBJ2-1; 12 nucleotides agree with TRBD2. J gave up 3 bases and V 5 bases, and 8 bases lay outside the gene matches. CDR1 SEHNR and CDR2 FQNEAQ come from the germline V gene (reference sequence). The CDR3 runs to 17 residues. The CDR3 sequence is CASSVTSGGVDYNEQFF. The CDR3 coding sequence is TGTGCCAGCAGCGTGACTAGCGGGGGAGTAGACTACAATGAGCAGTTCTTC.

The chain employs TRBV6-2 or TRBV6-3 and TRBJ2-7; weak D call: TRBD1 (6 bases). The CDR3 runs 14 residues. The V gene's germline CDR1 is MNHEY and CDR2 SVGEGT. Between the trimmed V and J ends, which lost 6 bases and 4 bases, there was a span of 16 bases. CDR3 nucleotide sequence: TGTGCCAGCAGCCCGGCGGGCAGGGGATACGAGCAGTACTTC. This codes for CASSPAGRGYEQYF.

J is TRBJ2-7 and V is TRBV24-1, with 12 bases aligning to TRBD2. This CDR3 spans 17 amino acids. CDR1 is KGHDR, CDR2 SFDVKD, per germline. V lost 5 bases and J lost 0; bases outside the gene matches: 7. The CDR3 sequence: CATSGAGTSGLSYEQYF. CDR3 sequence (DNA): TGTGCCACCAGTGGAGCCGGGACTAGCGGGCTCTCCTACGAGCAGTACTTC.